These T cell receptor beta chains were read from a single sample in a study of cytomegalovirus exposure and HLA in healthy donors. TCRdb's table, derived via immunoSEQ multiplex PCR, lists solely in-frame clones and lacks some. The sample gives about 140,000 clones, about 66% of which show up once; less than 2% is in the top ten. Sequenced: PBMCs. Receptor source: a male donor in good health and CMV-seronegative. CDR3s leave out the opening cysteine and the closing phenylalanine or tryptophan. The order of the fields is V gene, CDR3 protein.

V gene: TRBV28
CDR3 protein: ASFGTSGAREQY

V gene: TRBV18
CDR3 protein: ASSPGGPIGSPLH

V gene: TRBV5-1
CDR3 protein: ASSLERTYGYT

V gene: TRBV5-1
CDR3 protein: ASSSQGMNTEAF

V gene: TRBV29-1
CDR3 protein: SVGGGITYNEQF

V gene: TRBV15
CDR3 protein: ATSTGLAGGTDTQY

V gene: TRBV7-9
CDR3 protein: ASSLGTHNEQF

V gene: TRBV7-9
CDR3 protein: ASSFRVSPRGAGNTIY

V gene: TRBV6-6
CDR3 protein: ASSSGLAKNIQY

V gene: TRBV7-2
CDR3 protein: ASSLLAVNTGELF

V gene: TRBV18
CDR3 protein: ASSLGQGAYSPLH

V gene: TRBV5-1
CDR3 protein: ASSLVTPGAGEAF

V gene: TRBV5-1
CDR3 protein: ASSLAQETQY

V gene: TRBV5-4
CDR3 protein: ASSLARRGDYGYT

V gene: TRBV21-1
CDR3 protein: ASPVRVANEKLF

V gene: TRBV25-1
CDR3 protein: ASSRDTVQNEQF

V gene: TRBV7-9
CDR3 protein: ASSPRLAGGAGELF

V gene: TRBV19
CDR3 protein: ASSLPFGGEQF

V gene: TRBV18
CDR3 protein: ASSPRGGNTEAF

V gene: TRBV4-1
CDR3 protein: ASSQGGGQGSTEAF

V gene: TRBV6-5
CDR3 protein: ASSYRGLSSYEQY

V gene: TRBV28
CDR3 protein: ASSRLAGVAYEQY

V gene: TRBV9
CDR3 protein: ASSPQGQGHEQY

V gene: TRBV7-9
CDR3 protein: ASSIYSGSSYNEQF

V gene: TRBV12-1
CDR3 protein: ASSHRPSGGERADTQY

V gene: TRBV19
CDR3 protein: ASIVGQDIMNTEAF

V gene: TRBV12-2
CDR3 protein: ASRRGGNNYEQY